What follows is one T cell receptor (beta chain) and its context. Its antigen remains unidentified. The TCR beta cDNA libraries contained unique molecular identifiers. TCRdb re-derived calls from the PCR reads in MiXCR, one entry per CDR3 protein. The sample lists approximately 400,000 distinct CDR3 sequences; about a third were seen once. This entry is derived from a study of post-analysis software for immune sequencing data. Whole-study findings and limits: Elevated frequency relative to controls characterized 4 or 5 TRBV segments in patients, TRBV5-6, TRBV5-1 and TRBV20-1 among them.

This CDR3 contains 13 residues. This TCR was recovered from a girl aged 10-17 years with multiple sclerosis. This chain uses TRBV21-1 with TRBJ1-6. TRBV21-1 has pseudogene status. Material for sequencing was blood. CDR3 nucleotide sequence: TGTGCCAGCAGCACCCACAGAAATTCACCCCTCCACTTT. Translating it yields CASSTHRNSPLHF.